This T cell receptor (beta chain) was identified during a study of regulatory T cells in long-lasting Graves disease. The TCR beta library used iRepertoire HTBI primers with Arm-PCR amplification of CDR3. One entry per CDR3 protein, called by TCRdb with MiXCR from the multiplex PCR reads. The sample has about 560,000 distinct CDR3 sequences, around 15% seen once. Only one count was recorded for this clonotype. Specified time point: newly diagnosed GD, antithyroid drugs for less than 3 months. Isolated PBMC RNA provided the starting material for the TCR library. V was trimmed by 6 bases and J by 8 bases, leaving 13 bases between them. This CDR3 has 13 residues. The germline V gene encodes CDR1 MNHEY and CDR2 SMNVEV (reference sequence). This same sample was also taken into another study, of T cells in Graves' hyperthyroidism and ophthalmopathy.

Sequences were derived from peripheral blood mononuclear cells (PBMCs), sampled at new diagnosis, from a patient treated with antithyroid drugs. The clonotype was recovered from a man younger than 35 with Graves disease. The V call is TRBV27, the J call TRBJ1-4; D unclear. CDR3 DNA sequence: TGTGCCAGCAGCCCTGCGGGGAGGGAAAAACTGTTTTTT. This translates into CASSPAGREKLFF.